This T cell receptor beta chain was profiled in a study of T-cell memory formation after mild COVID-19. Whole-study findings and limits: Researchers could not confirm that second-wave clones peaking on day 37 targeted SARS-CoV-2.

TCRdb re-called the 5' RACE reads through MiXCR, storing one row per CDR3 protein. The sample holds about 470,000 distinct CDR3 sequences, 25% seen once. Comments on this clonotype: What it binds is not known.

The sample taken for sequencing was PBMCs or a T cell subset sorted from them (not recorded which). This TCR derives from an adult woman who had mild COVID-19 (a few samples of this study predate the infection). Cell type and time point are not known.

DNA of the CDR3: TGTGCCAGCACTCACTGGGGGGCTAGCGGACTAAAAGTTTTCTCCTACGAGCAGTACTTC. It codes for CASTHWGASGLKVFSYEQYF. This chain links TRBV6-1 with TRBJ2-7; TRBD2 might be the D (7 bases). The CDR3 totals 20 residues. Germline CDR1 MNHNS, CDR2 SASEGT. V shed 7 bases and J shed 0 bases, with 31 bases lying between them.